The TCR beta chain described here comes from a study of tumor-infiltrating lymphocytes in primary liver carcinoma. Looking at the study overall: Patients' primary liver carcinoma was surgically resected.

Study-wide points: Since sampling was bulk and unsorted, CD4+ and CD8+ repertoires were not compared. Top-250-clone fractions were significantly higher in tumors than in blood (p = 0.039).

Germline V gene data show CDR1 as GTSNPN and CDR2 as SVGIG (reference sequence). V was trimmed by 3 bases and J by 3 bases, leaving 8 bases between them. This CDR3 comprises 12 residues. This clonotype was found a few times. Antigen unknown. Total RNA amounting to around 530 ng was the source from which TCR beta cDNA was made with a constant-region primer. Libraries of TCR beta came from three nested multiplex PCR rounds with slightly modified ARM-PCR. For approximately 11 cycles apiece, the opening two PCR rounds ran with TRBV1-TRBV30 forward primers and a C-beta reverse primer. One entry per CDR3 protein results from TCRdb running MiXCR on the multiplex PCR reads. This table has approximately 330,000 distinct CDR3 sequences, 65% appearing once. Blood RNA originated from unsorted whole blood, with germline DNA additionally extracted.

The sequence derives from a man aged 35-49 years with primary liver carcinoma and hepatitis B virus infection. The chain joins TRBV30 to TRBJ1-2; D uncertain. The sample comprised peripheral blood. The CDR3 is CAWSYLDYGYTF. The CDR3 bases are TGTGCCTGGAGCTATCTTGACTATGGCTACACCTTC.